This T cell receptor (beta chain) was found in a study of blood T cell repertoires in COVID-19. Background on the study: Sample material is recorded as cDNA or gDNA derived from T cells, B-cell-depleted T cells, or PBMCs.

Trimming removed 0 bases from V and 6 bases from J, with 11 bases in between. The CDR3 runs 14 residues. The germline V gene encodes CDR1 MGHDK and CDR2 SYGVNS. Authors' processing steps: Reference gene primers were amplified, and this amplification served to estimate nucleated cell counts. Clones were sequenced by immunoSEQ multiplex PCR, and TCRdb holds only the in-frame ones, with some missing. The V and J calls and clone size were taken over from that table, and D and trimming were inferred from the DNA. The profile shows roughly 250,000 clones, more than 85% of them singletons. What was sequenced was PBMCs or T cells enriched from blood (not recorded which). This sequence joins TRBV25-1 and TRBJ1-2; D is ambiguous. This sequence originates from a woman between 50 and 59 years old who had recovered from COVID-19. CDR3 protein: CASSEYWTGNGYTF. The CDR3 DNA follows: TGTGCCAGCAGTGAATACTGGACGGGGAATGGCTACACCTTC.